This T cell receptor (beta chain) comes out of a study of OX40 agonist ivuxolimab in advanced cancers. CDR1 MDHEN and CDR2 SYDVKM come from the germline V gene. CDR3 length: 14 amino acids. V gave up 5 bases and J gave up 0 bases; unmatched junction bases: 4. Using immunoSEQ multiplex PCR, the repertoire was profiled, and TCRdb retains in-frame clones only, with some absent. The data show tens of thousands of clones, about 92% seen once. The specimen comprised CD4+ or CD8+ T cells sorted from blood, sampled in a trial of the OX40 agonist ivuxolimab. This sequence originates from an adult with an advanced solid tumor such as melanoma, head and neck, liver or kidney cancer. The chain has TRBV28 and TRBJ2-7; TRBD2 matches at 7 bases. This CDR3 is CASSPRDYSYEQYF. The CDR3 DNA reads TGTGCCAGCAGTCCTCGGGACTACTCCTACGAGCAGTACTTC.